These 2 T cell receptor beta chains originate from one sample sequenced in a study of human T cells and chemical hapten exposure. TCRdb analysed the RACE reads with MiXCR anew, one entry per CDR3 protein. The data show roughly 70,000 distinct CDR3 sequences, around 30% seen once. Time point noted: patch test 1, 2 weeks after DPC sensitization. Treatment meaning: therapeutic diphenylcyclopropenone sensitization with weekly scalp DPC. The material was whole blood, obtained in connection with sensitization to the hapten diphenylcyclopropenone (DPC). These receptor sequences come from a man aged 40-49 years with alopecia areata. Some clones in this sample may be carry-over from other donors' samples.

The chain employs TRBV6-2 or TRBV6-3 and TRBJ2-7, with D hard to call. Per germline, CDR1 MNHEY and CDR2 SVGEGT. The CDR3 has 12 residues. Trimming took off 2 bases at V and 5 bases at J, with 7 bases between the two ends. CDR3 amino acids: CASSYISNEQYF. The CDR3 region has the DNA TGTGCCAGCAGTTACATAAGCAACGAGCAGTACTTC.

The gene calls are TRBV12-3 or TRBV12-4 and TRBJ2-2, with D perhaps assigned TRBD1 or TRBD2 (5 bases each). The CDR3 loop spans 12 amino acids. Trimming stripped 6 bases from V and 3 bases from J, with 5 bases between. This CDR3 is CASRGDTGELFF. The CDR3 nucleotides read TGTGCCAGCAGGGGGGACACCGGGGAGCTGTTTTTT.